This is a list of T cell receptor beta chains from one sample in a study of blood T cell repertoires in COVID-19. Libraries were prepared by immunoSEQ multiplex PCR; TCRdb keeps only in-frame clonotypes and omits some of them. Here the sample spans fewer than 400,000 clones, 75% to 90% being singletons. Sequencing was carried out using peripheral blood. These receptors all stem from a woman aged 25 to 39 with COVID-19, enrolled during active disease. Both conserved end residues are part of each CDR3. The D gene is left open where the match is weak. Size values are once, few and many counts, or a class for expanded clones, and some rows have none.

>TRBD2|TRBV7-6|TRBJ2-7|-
CASSRSGTSGSYEQYF
TGTGCCAGCAGCAGATCTGGGACTAGCGGGAGCTACGAGCAGTACTTC
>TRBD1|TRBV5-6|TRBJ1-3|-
CASSLAGTGTGNTIYF
TGTGCCAGCAGCTTAGCAGGGACAGGGACTGGAAACACCATATATTTT
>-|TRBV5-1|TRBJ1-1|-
CASSPTGMNTEAFF
TGCGCCAGCAGCCCGACAGGTATGAACACTGAAGCTTTCTTT
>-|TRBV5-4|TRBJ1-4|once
CASRPWGQGNEKLFF
TGTGCCAGCAGGCCTTGGGGGCAGGGTAATGAAAAACTGTTTTTT
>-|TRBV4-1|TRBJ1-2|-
CASSQDGGGGFGYTF
TGCGCCAGCAGCCAAGACGGGGGAGGGGGATTTGGCTACACCTTC
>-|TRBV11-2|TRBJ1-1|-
CASSLERDTEAFF
TGTGCCAGCAGCTTAGAGAGGGACACTGAAGCTTTCTTT
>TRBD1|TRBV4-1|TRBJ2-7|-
CASSLAGTGVYEQYF
TGCGCCAGCAGCCTCGCGGGGACAGGGGTTTACGAGCAGTACTTC
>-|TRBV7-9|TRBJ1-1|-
CASSFGTEAFF
TGTGCCAGCAGCTTTGGGACAGAAGCTTTCTTT
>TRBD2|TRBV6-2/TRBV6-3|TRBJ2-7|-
CASSPMLGSGSALEQYF
TGTGCCAGCAGCCCTATGTTAGGGAGCGGGAGTGCCCTAGAGCAGTACTTC
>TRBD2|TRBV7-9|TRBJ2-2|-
CASSLREVNTGELFF
TGTGCCAGCAGCTTACGGGAGGTGAACACCGGGGAGCTGTTTTTT
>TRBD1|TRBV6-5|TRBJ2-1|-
CASSYSRTGGSNEQFF
TGTGCCAGCAGTTACTCCAGGACAGGGGGATCCAATGAGCAGTTCTTC
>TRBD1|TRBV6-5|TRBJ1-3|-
CATQGQGQGNTIYF
TGTGCCACCCAGGGACAGGGGCAAGGAAACACCATATATTTT
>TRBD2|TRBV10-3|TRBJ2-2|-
CAIGGSGANTGELFF
TGTGCCATCGGGGGTAGCGGGGCGAATACCGGGGAGCTGTTTTTT
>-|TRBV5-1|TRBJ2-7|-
CASSLALGNYEQYF
TGCGCCAGCAGCTTGGCCCTAGGTAACTACGAGCAGTACTTC
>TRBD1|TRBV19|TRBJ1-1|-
CASSAGTADTEAFF
TGTGCCAGTAGTGCAGGGACAGCAGACACTGAAGCTTTCTTT
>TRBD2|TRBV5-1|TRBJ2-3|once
CASSPLGRAADTQYF
TGCGCCAGCAGCCCCTTAGGGAGGGCCGCGGATACGCAGTATTTT
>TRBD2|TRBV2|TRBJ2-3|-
CASSGGLAGDTQYF
TGTGCCAGCAGTGGTGGTCTAGCGGGAGATACGCAGTATTTT
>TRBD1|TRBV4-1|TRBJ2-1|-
CASSQPGQGANEQFF
TGCGCCAGCAGCCAACCGGGACAGGGGGCCAATGAGCAGTTCTTC
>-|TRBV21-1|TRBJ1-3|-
CASSKWEGGNTIYF
TGTGCCAGCAGCAAATGGGAGGGGGGAAACACCATATATTTT
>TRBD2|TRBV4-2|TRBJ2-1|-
CASSQELKAGRTYNEQFF
TGTGCCAGCAGCCAAGAATTAAAAGCGGGAAGAACCTACAATGAGCAGTTCTTC
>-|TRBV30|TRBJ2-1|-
CAGTRDSYNEQFF
TGTGCCGGAACCAGGGATTCCTACAATGAGCAGTTCTTC
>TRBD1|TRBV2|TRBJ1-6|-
CASSEQGAGSPLHF
TGTGCCAGCAGTGAACAGGGGGCGGGTTCACCCCTCCACTTT
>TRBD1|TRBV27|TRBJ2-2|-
CASRYDRVDTGELFF
TGTGCCAGCCGCTACGACAGGGTGGACACCGGGGAGCTGTTTTTT
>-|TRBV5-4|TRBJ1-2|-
CASSLDSNYGYTF
TGTGCCAGCAGCTTGGACAGCAACTATGGCTACACCTTC
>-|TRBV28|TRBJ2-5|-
CASTSTTETQYF
TGTGCCAGCACCTCTACTACGGAGACCCAGTACTTC
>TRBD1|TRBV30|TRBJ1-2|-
CAIHRDRANYGYTF
TGTGCCATTCACCGGGACAGGGCCAACTATGGCTACACCTTC
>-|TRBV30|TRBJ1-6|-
CAWRQGPSSPLHF
TGTGCCTGGAGACAGGGCCCGAGCTCACCCCTCCACTTT
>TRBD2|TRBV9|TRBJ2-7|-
CASSPGLAGGIDEQYF
TGTGCCAGCAGCCCCGGACTAGCGGGAGGGATCGACGAGCAGTACTTC
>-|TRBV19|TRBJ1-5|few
CASSTFNNQPQHF
TGTGCCAGTAGTACCTTTAACAATCAGCCCCAGCATTTT
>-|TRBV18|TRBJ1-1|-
CASSGRRDDTEAFF
TGTGCCAGCTCAGGACGCAGGGATGATACTGAAGCTTTCTTT
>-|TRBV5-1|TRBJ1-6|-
CASSLVRSEFGYNSPLHF
TGCGCCAGCAGCTTGGTACGGTCTGAGTTCGGCTATAATTCACCCCTCCACTTT
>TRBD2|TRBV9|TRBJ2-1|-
CASSPRLAGRANEQFF
TGTGCCAGCAGCCCTCGACTAGCAGGAAGGGCCAATGAGCAGTTCTTC
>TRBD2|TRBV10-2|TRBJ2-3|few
CASKKAGGTTDTQYF
TGCGCCAGCAAAAAGGCGGGAGGAACGACAGATACGCAGTATTTT
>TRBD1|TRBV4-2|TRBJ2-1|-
CASSLEAGGSGEQFF
TGTGCCAGCAGCCTCGAAGCAGGGGGCAGTGGTGAGCAGTTCTTC
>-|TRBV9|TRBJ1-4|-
CASSEQGGKNEKLFF
TGTGCCAGCAGCGAGCAGGGTGGTAAGAATGAAAAACTGTTTTTT
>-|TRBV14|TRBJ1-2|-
CASSPAGAENYGYTF
TGTGCCAGCAGCCCAGCAGGGGCTGAGAACTATGGCTACACCTTC
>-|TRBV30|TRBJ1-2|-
CAWRMAGQDYGYTF
TGTGCCTGGAGAATGGCAGGCCAGGACTATGGCTACACCTTC
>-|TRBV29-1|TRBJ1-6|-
CSVEAGRPGDSSPLHF
TGCAGCGTTGAAGCCGGCCGGCCAGGGGATAGTTCACCCCTCCACTTT
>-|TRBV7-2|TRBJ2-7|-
CASSLGEGEQYF
TGTGCCAGCAGCTTAGGAGAGGGCGAGCAGTACTTC
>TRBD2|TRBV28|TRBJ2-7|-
CASTSLAEFSYEQYF
TGTGCCAGCACCTCACTAGCGGAGTTCTCCTACGAGCAGTACTTC
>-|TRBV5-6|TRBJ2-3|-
CASSALAIDTQYF
TGTGCCAGCAGCGCTCTAGCGATTGATACGCAGTATTTT
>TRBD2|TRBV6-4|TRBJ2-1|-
CASSVSRTSGLHNEQFF
TGTGCCAGCAGTGTCTCTCGGACTAGCGGACTACACAATGAGCAGTTCTTC
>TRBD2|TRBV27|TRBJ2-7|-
CASSSIGLADYEQYF
TGTGCCAGCAGTTCGATAGGACTAGCGGACTACGAGCAGTACTTC
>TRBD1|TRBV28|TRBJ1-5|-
CASSSGTGGSNQPQHF
TGTGCCAGCAGTTCTGGGACAGGGGGGAGCAATCAGCCCCAGCATTTT
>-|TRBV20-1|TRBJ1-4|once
CSASPGIPGEKLFF
TGCAGTGCTAGTCCCGGGATTCCAGGTGAAAAACTGTTTTTT
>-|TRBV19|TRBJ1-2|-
CASSISAGDYGYTF
TGTGCCAGTAGTATTTCGGCAGGGGACTATGGCTACACCTTC
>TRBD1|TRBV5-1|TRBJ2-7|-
CASSFQGQGYEQYF
TGCGCCAGCAGCTTCCAAGGACAGGGCTACGAGCAGTACTTC
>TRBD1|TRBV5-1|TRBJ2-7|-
CASSQGQEPPHEQYF
TGCGCCAGCAGTCAAGGACAGGAGCCCCCCCACGAGCAGTACTTC
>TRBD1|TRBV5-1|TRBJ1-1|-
CASSLAYLGQGGTEAFF
TGCGCCAGCAGCTTGGCATACCTAGGACAGGGGGGCACTGAAGCTTTCTTT
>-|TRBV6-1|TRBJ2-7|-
CASSDPTGVGGLEQYF
TGTGCCAGCAGTGATCCCACGGGGGTAGGAGGGCTCGAGCAGTACTTC
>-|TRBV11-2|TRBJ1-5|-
CASSFSRDQPQHF
TGTGCCAGCAGCTTCTCCAGGGATCAGCCCCAGCATTTT
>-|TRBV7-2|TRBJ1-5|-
CASSFAGHVSNQPQHF
TGTGCCAGCAGCTTCGCAGGGCATGTAAGCAATCAGCCCCAGCATTTT
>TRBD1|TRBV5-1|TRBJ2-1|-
CASSLADRDEQFF
TGCGCCAGCAGCTTGGCCGACAGGGATGAGCAGTTCTTC